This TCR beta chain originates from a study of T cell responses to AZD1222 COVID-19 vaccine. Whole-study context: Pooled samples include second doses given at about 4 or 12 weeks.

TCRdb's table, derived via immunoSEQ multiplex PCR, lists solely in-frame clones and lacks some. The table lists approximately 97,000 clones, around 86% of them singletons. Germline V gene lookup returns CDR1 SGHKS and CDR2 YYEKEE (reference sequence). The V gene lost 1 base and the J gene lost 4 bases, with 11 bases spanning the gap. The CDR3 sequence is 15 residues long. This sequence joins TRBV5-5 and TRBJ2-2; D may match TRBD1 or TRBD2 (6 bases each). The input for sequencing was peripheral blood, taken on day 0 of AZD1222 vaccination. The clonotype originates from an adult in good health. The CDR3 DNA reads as TGTGCCAGCAGCTTGATAGGGGGGATCACCGGGGAGCTGTTTTTT. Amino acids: CASSLIGGITGELFF.